A single sample is the source of the 21 T cell receptor beta chains below, sequenced in a study of blood T cell repertoires in COVID-19. The method was immunoSEQ multiplex PCR; TCRdb's version includes in-frame clones alone and lacks a portion of them. The sample has roughly 160,000 clones; 70% to 90% are singletons. The sample comprised peripheral blood. Receptors were obtained from a man aged 45-60 years with active or convalescent COVID-19.

V usage is TRBV19 and J usage is TRBJ2-3; 7 bases are shared with TRBD1. Trimming took 4 bases from V and 0 from J; bases not matched to a gene: 4. The CDR3 extends over 15 amino acids. Germline V gives CDR1 LNHDA, CDR2 SQIVND (reference sequence). The CDR3 region is CASSSRDRSTDTQYF. CDR3 nucleotides: TGTGCCAGTAGTAGCCGGGACAGAAGCACAGATACGCAGTATTTT.

This chain connects TRBV4-3 to TRBJ2-3; 7 bases map to TRBD1. V dropped 4 bases and J dropped 6; count of bases not matched to a gene: 13. Germline CDR1 is LGHNA and CDR2 is YSLEER. The CDR3 sequence is 16 residues long. The CDR3, as DNA: TGCGCCAGCAGCCCTACAAGCCAGGGGGTCGGCGATACGCAGTATTTT. Its protein is CASSPTSQGVGDTQYF.

V gene TRBV7-2 combines with J gene TRBJ2-7, with a tentative D call TRBD1 (6 bases). The V end lost 4 bases, the J end lost 6 bases, and 13 bases lay between the germline ends. This CDR3 has 13 residues. Germline lookup yields CDR1 SGHTA and CDR2 FQGNSA. Here the CDR3 DNA reads TGTGCCAGCAGCTGGGACAACACGGGCGAGCAGTACTTC. Translated: CASSWDNTGEQYF.

The gene calls are TRBV6-5 and TRBJ2-2, with D maybe TRBD2 (5 bases). The germline V gene encodes CDR1 MNHEY and CDR2 SVGAGI. V lost 5 bases and J 3 bases, leaving 7 bases between the germline ends. The length of the CDR3 is 13 residues. DNA of the CDR3: TGTGCCAGCAGTCGGACTTACACCGGGGAGCTGTTTTTT. Protein sequence: CASSRTYTGELFF.

V usage is TRBV5-6 and J usage is TRBJ2-1; D may be TRBD2 (5 bases). The CDR3 covers 16 residues. V lost 4 bases to trimming and J lost 4 bases, with 18 bases between them. The germline V gene encodes CDR1 SGHDT and CDR2 YYEEEE. DNA of the CDR3: TGTGCCAGCAGCCTCCGCGCTGCGGGCTATTACAATGAGCAGTTCTTC. Translation gives CASSLRAAGYYNEQFF.

The CDR3 here is CASSLVGGTGEGYTF. The CDR3, as DNA: TGTGCCAGCAGCTTAGTAGGAGGGACAGGGGAAGGCTACACCTTC. The chain has TRBV11-2 and TRBJ1-2; the match to TRBD1 covers 10 bases. J was trimmed by 8 bases and V by 1 base; bases with no gene match: 7. Germline V lookup: CDR1 SGHAT, CDR2 FQNNGV. The CDR3 is 15 amino acids.

The chain combines TRBV4-2 with TRBJ2-1, with 8 bases matching TRBD2. Trimming at V came to 6 bases and at J to 4 bases, leaving 5 bases not matched to a gene. The germline gives CDR1 LGHNA, CDR2 YNFKEQ. The CDR3 has 14 residues. CDR3 sequence: CASRPGGPYNEQFF. The CDR3 DNA reads as TGTGCCAGCAGGCCGGGGGGGCCGTACAATGAGCAGTTCTTC.

The V call is TRBV19, the J call TRBJ1-5, with D possibly being TRBD1 (5 bases). In germline, CDR1 is LNHDA, CDR2 SQIVND (reference sequence). This CDR3 comprises 14 residues. The V end was cut by 6 bases, the J end by 6 bases, with 15 bases between. This CDR3 reads CASSPSGGSQPQHF. DNA for the CDR3: TGTGCCAGTAGCCCCTCCGGGGGTAGTCAGCCCCAGCATTTT.

Concerning this clone: At one boundary the junction diverges from the germline segment, which might be a read error. The chain recombines TRBV7-7 with TRBJ2-5; 8 positions agree with TRBD1. The CDR3 runs 16 residues. The germline V gene has CDR1 SSHAT and CDR2 FNYEAQ (reference sequence). CDR3 region: CASSLVGTGGQETQYF. In nucleotides, the CDR3 is TGTGCTAGCAGCTTAGTCGGTACAGGGGGACAAGAGACCCAGTACTTC.

This chain links TRBV7-2 with TRBJ2-5, with TRBD2 matching over 7 bases. Trimming took 6 bases from V and 4 from J; bases not matched to a gene: 8. CDR3 length: 14 amino acids. Germline lookup yields CDR1 SGHTA and CDR2 FQGNSA. The CDR3 nucleotides read TGTGCCAGCAGTCGGGCGGGAGCCCTAGAGACCCAGTACTTC. It translates to CASSRAGALETQYF.

This clone appeared a few times. The rearrangement uses TRBV24-1 and TRBJ2-4, with D possibly TRBD2 on 6 matching bases. Trimming removed 5 bases from V and 1 base from J, with 8 bases in between. The CDR3 extends over 14 amino acids. Per germline, CDR1 KGHDR and CDR2 SFDVKD. The CDR3 nucleotides are TGTGCCACCAGTGCTCGGGGGGCCAAAAACATTCAGTACTTC. Translating it yields CATSARGAKNIQYF.

A few counts support this clone. V is TRBV29-1 and J is TRBJ1-2; 8 bases are a match to TRBD1. This CDR3 contains 14 residues. The germline gives CDR1 SQVTM, CDR2 ANQGSEA. The trim removed 5 bases at V and 0 bases at J, leaving 5 bases unmatched. Written as DNA, the CDR3 is TGCAGCGTTACGGACAGGGCCTCTAACTATGGCTACACCTTC. This translates into CSVTDRASNYGYTF.

This chain uses TRBV29-1 with TRBJ2-1; 7 bases match TRBD2. Germline V lookup: CDR1 SQVTM, CDR2 ANQGSEA. This CDR3 is 16 amino acids long. The V and J ends lost 7 bases and 0 bases, in that order; junction bases with no gene match: 12. This CDR3 reads CSAILLAGVSYNEQFF. The CDR3 DNA reads TGCAGCGCCATCCTTCTGGCGGGGGTCTCCTACAATGAGCAGTTCTTC.

This clone was counted between two and nine times. V is TRBV13 and J is TRBJ1-2, with D perhaps TRBD1 (6 bases). V lost 3 bases and J lost 6, with 17 bases in between. Germline values: CDR1 PRHDT, CDR2 FYEKMQ (reference sequence). This CDR3 has 15 residues. CDR3 amino acids: CASSFNRAGQHGYTF. The CDR3 DNA follows: TGTGCCAGCAGCTTTAACAGGGCAGGACAACATGGCTACACCTTC.

The chain couples TRBV14 to TRBJ2-5; D uncertain. Trimming took off 1 base at V and 10 bases at J, with 10 bases between the two ends. Germline values: CDR1 SGHDN, CDR2 FVKESK. The CDR3 extends over 12 amino acids. CDR3 bases: TGTGCCAGCAGCCAAGTCCCACTAATCCAGTACTTC. Encoded protein: CASSQVPLIQYF.

The chain recombines TRBV2 with TRBJ2-5; 12 bases are a match to TRBD1. CDR3 length equals 15 residues. With V trimmed by 10 bases and J by 5 bases, 11 bases remained unmatched. In germline, CDR1 is SNHLY, CDR2 FYNNEI. CDR3 sequence (DNA): TGTGCCACCGTACCACGGGACAGGGGGCGCGAGACCCAGTACTTC. It is translated as CATVPRDRGRETQYF.

This chain links TRBV5-1 with TRBJ2-7; TRBD2 aligns across 7 bases. Germline assignment: CDR1 SGHRS and CDR2 YFSETQ. The CDR3 consists of 12 residues. J gave up 6 bases and V 0 bases, and 0 bases lay outside the gene matches. CDR3 protein: CASSLVAGEQYF. CDR3 sequence (DNA): TGCGCCAGCAGCTTGGTAGCGGGCGAGCAGTACTTC.

The chain is built from TRBV5-1 and TRBJ2-1; D unresolved. The V end lost 4 bases, the J end lost 7 bases, and 9 bases lay between the germline ends. The germline V gene encodes CDR1 SGHRS and CDR2 YFSETQ. This CDR3 has 12 residues. CDR3 in amino acids: CASSLPSNEQFF. The CDR3 nucleotides are TGCGCCAGCAGCCTTCCTAGTAATGAGCAGTTCTTC.

The CDR3 here is CASVGQSNSPLHF. Here the CDR3 DNA reads TGTGCCAGCGTCGGACAGAGTAATTCACCCCTCCACTTT. The chain employs TRBV6-6 and TRBJ1-6; maybe TRBD1 (6 bases). This CDR3 region has 13 residues. The germline V and J ends were trimmed by 8 bases and 6 bases, with 11 bases remaining between them. Germline CDR1 and CDR2: MNHNY and SVGAGI (reference sequence).

This chain uses TRBV2 with TRBJ1-2; D perhaps matches TRBD1 (6 bases). Trimming took off 7 bases at V and 6 bases at J, with 12 bases between the two ends. Germline loops: CDR1 SNHLY, CDR2 FYNNEI. The CDR3 has 12 amino acids. The CDR3 DNA sequence: TGTGCCAGCAATCTGAGGACAGATGGCTACACCTTC. It specifies CASNLRTDGYTF.

V is TRBV14 and J is TRBJ1-6; 11 bases match TRBD1. Germline lookup yields CDR1 SGHDN and CDR2 FVKESK. The CDR3 length is 18 residues. V lost 3 bases, J lost 6 bases, and 10 bases stayed unmatched. DNA of the CDR3: TGTGCCAGCAGCCAGGGACAGGGGGGGGTAAGGAGTAATTCACCCCTCCACTTT. Translating gives CASSQGQGGVRSNSPLHF.